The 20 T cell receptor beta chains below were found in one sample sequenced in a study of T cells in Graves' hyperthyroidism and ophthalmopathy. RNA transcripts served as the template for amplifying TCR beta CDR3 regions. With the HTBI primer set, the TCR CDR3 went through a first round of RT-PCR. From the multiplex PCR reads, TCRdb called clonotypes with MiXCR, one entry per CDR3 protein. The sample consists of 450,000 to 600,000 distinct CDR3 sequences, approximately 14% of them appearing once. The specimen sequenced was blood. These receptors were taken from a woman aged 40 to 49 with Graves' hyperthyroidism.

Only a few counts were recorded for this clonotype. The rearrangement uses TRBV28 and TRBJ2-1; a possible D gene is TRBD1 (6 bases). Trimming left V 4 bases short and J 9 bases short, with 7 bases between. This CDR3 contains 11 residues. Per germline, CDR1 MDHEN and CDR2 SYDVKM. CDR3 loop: CASSSTGEQFF. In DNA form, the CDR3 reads TGTGCCAGCAGTTCGACAGGTGAGCAGTTCTTC.

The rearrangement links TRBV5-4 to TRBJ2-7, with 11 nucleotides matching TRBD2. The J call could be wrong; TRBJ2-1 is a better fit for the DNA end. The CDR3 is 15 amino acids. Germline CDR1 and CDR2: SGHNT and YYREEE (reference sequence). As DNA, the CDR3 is TGTGCCAGCAGCTTGACTAGCGGGAGCAATAATGAGCAGTTCTTC. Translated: CASSLTSGSNNEQFF.

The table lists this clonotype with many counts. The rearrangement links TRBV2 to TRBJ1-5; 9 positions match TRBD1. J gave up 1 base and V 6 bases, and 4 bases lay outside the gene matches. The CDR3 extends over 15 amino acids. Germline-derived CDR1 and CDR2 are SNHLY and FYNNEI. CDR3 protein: CASREQGASNQPQHF. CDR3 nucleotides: TGTGCCAGCAGAGAACAGGGGGCAAGCAATCAGCCCCAGCATTTT.

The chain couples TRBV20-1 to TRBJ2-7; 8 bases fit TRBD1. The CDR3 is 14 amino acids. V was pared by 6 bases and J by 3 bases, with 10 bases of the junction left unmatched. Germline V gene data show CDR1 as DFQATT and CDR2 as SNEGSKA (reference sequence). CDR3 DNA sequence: TGCAGTGCCAAAAACCAGGGGGCGGACTACGAGCAGTACTTC. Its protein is CSAKNQGADYEQYF.

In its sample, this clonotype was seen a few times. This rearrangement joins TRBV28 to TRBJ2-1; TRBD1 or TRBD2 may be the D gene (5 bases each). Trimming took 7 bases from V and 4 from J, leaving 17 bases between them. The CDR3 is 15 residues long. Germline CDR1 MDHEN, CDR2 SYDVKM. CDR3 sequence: CASTQDGGPYNEQFF. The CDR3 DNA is TGTGCCAGCACCCAGGATGGGGGACCATACAATGAGCAGTTCTTC. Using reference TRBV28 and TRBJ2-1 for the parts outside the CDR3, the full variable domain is DVKVTQSSRYLVKRTGEKVFLECVQDMDHENMFWYRQDPGLGLRLIYFSYDVKMKEKGDIPEGYSVSREKKERFSLILESASTNQTSMYLCASTQDGGPYNEQFFGPGTRLTVL.

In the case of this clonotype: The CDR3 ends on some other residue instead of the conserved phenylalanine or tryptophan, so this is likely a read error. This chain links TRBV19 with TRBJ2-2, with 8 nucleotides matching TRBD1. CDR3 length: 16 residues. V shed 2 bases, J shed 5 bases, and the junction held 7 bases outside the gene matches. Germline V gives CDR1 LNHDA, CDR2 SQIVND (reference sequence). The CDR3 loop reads CASSIIQGAGTGELFS. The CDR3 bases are TGTGCCAGTAGTATAATCCAGGGGGCGGGGACCGGGGAGCTGTTTTCT.

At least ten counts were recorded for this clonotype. The CDR3 nucleotides read TGCAGCGTTTTAGGATCGACTAGCGGGAGTACAGATACGCAGTATTTT. It codes for CSVLGSTSGSTDTQYF. The rearrangement links TRBV29-1 to TRBJ2-3; 12 nucleotides agree with TRBD2. V lost 5 bases and J lost 3; bases outside the gene matches: 9. Germline loops: CDR1 SQVTM, CDR2 ANQGSEA. This CDR3 has 16 amino acids.

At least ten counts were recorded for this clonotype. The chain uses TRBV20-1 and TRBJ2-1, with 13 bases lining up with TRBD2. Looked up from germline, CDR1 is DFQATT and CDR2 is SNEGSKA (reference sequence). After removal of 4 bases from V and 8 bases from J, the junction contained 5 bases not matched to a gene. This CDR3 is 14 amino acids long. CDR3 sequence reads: CSATGTSGIDEQFF. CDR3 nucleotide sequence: TGCAGTGCTACTGGGACTAGCGGGATCGATGAGCAGTTCTTC.

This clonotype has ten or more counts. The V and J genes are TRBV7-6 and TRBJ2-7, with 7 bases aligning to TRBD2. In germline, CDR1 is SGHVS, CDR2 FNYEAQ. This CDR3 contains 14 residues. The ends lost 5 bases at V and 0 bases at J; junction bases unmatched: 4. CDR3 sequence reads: CASSQSGISYEQYF. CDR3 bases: TGTGCCAGCAGCCAGAGCGGGATCTCCTACGAGCAGTACTTC.

The CDR3 DNA is TGCAGTCTCCTTAGGGGCAATGAGCAGTTCTTC. It translates to CSLLRGNEQFF. The rearrangement links TRBV20-1 to TRBJ2-1, with D possibly matching TRBD1 (5 bases). CDR3 length: 11 residues. V lost 8 bases and J 6 bases, leaving 11 bases between the germline ends. The germline CDR1 and CDR2 sequences are DFQATT and SNEGSKA (reference sequence).

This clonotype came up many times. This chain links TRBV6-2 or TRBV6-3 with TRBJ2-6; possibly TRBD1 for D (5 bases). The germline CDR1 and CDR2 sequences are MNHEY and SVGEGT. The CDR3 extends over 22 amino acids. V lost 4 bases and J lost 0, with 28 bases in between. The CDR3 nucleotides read TGTGCCAGCAGTTTCTACGTCCTGGGCAGGGCAGCAGGGTCCTCTGGGGCCAACGTCCTGACTTTC. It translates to CASSFYVLGRAAGSSGANVLTF.

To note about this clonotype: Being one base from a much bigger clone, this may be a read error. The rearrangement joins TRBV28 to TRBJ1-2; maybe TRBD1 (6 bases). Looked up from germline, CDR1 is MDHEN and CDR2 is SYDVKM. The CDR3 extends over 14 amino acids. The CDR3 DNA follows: TGTGTCAGCAGTTTGAGGGGGACTAACTATGGCTACACCTTC. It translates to CVSSLRGTNYGYTF.

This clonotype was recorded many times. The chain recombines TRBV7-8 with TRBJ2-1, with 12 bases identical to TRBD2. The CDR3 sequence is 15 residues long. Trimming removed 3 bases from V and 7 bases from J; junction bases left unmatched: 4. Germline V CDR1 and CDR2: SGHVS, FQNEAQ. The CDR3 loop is CASSFWTSGTNEQFF. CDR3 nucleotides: TGTGCCAGCAGCTTCTGGACTAGCGGGACGAATGAGCAGTTCTTC. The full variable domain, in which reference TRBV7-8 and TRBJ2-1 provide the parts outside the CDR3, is GAGVSQSPRYKVAKRGQDVALRCDPISGHVSLFWYQQALGQGPEFLTYFQNEAQLDKSGLPSDRFFAERPEGSVSTLKIQRTQQEDSAVYLCASSFWTSGTNEQFFGPGTRLTVL.

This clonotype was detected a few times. This chain's CDR3 is CSARRPGTDTQYF. The CDR3 DNA is TGCAGTGCTAGGAGGCCCGGCACAGATACGCAGTATTTT. V gene TRBV20-1 combines with J gene TRBJ2-3, with D uncertain. CDR1 DFQATT and CDR2 SNEGSKA come from the germline V gene (reference sequence). This CDR3 is 13 amino acids long. V lost 3 bases, J lost 1 base, and 8 bases lay in between.

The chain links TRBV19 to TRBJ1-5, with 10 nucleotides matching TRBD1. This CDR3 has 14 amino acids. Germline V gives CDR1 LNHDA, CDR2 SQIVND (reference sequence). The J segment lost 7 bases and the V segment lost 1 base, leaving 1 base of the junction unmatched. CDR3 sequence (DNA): TGTGCCAGTAGTATAGGGACAGGGGGACAGCCCCAGCATTTT. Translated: CASSIGTGGQPQHF.

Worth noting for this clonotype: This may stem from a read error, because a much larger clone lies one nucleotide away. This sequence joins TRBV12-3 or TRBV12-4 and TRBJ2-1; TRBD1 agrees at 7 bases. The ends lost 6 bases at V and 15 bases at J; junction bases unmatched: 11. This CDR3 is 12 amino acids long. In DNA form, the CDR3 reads TGTGCCAGCAGCCAGGACAGGATCAGTCGGTTCTTC. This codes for CASSQDRISRFF.

CDR3 residues: CASRKQGAGSKETQYF. CDR3 DNA: TGTGCCAGCAGAAAACAGGGGGCGGGGAGCAAAGAGACCCAGTACTTC. The chain combines TRBV6-1 with TRBJ2-5, with 9 bases fitting TRBD1. The CDR3 spans 16 residues. With 6 bases clipped from V and 3 bases from J, the junction kept 11 bases outside the gene matches. Germline values: CDR1 MNHNS, CDR2 SASEGT.

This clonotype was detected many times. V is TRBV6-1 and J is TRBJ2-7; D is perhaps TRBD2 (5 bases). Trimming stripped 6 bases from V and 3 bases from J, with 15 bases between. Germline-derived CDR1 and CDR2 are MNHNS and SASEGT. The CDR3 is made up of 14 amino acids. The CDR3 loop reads CASRDSTSLYEQYF. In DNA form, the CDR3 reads TGTGCCAGCAGGGACTCCACGAGTCTCTACGAGCAGTACTTC.

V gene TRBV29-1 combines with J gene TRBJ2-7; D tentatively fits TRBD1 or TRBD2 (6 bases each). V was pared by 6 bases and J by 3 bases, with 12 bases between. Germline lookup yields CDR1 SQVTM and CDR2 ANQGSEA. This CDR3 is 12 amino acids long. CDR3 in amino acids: CSVGGQIYEQYF. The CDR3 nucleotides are TGCAGCGTGGGAGGACAGATCTACGAGCAGTACTTC.

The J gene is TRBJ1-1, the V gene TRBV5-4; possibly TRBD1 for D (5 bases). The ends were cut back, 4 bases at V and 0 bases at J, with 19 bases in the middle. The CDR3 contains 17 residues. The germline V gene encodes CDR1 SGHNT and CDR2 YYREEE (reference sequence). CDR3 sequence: CASSGGGVTPLNTEAFF. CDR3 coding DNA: TGTGCCAGCAGCGGGGGGGGGGTTACTCCCCTGAACACTGAAGCTTTCTTT.